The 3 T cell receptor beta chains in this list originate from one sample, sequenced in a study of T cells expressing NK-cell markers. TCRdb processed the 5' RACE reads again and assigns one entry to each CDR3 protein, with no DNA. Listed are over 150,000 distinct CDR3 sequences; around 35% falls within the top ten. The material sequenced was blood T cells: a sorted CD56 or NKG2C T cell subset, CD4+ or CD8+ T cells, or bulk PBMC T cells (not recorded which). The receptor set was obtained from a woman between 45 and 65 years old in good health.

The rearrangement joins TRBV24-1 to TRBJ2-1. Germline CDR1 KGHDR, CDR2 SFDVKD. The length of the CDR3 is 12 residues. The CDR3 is CATRLGNNEQFF.

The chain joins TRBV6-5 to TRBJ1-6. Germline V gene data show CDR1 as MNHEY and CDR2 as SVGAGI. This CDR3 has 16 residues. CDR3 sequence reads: CASSEQALHINSPLHF.

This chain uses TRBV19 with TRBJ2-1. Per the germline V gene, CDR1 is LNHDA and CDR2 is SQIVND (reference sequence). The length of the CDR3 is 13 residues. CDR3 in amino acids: CASSINAPSEQFF.